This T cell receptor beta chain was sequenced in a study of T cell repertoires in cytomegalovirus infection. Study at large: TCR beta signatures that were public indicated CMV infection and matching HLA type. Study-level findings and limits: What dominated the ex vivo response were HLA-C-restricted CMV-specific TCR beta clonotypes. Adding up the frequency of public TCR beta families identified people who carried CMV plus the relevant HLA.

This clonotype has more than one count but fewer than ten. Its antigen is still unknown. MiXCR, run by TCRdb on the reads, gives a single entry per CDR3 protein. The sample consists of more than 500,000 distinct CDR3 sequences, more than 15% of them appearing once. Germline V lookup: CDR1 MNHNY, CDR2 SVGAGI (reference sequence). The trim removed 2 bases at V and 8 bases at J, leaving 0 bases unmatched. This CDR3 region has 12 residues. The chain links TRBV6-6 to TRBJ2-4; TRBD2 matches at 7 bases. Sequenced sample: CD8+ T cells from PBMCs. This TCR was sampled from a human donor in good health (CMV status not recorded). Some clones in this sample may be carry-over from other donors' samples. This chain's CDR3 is CASSYGGDIQYF. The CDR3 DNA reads TGTGCCAGCAGTTACGGGGGGGACATTCAGTACTTC.